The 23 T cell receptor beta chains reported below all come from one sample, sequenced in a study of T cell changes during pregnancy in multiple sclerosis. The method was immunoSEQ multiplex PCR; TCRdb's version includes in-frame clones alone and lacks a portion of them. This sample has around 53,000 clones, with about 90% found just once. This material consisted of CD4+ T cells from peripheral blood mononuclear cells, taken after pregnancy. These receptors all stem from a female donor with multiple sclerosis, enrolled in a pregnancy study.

CDR3 region: CASSLQGISGNTIYF. The DNA of the CDR3 is TGTGCCAGCAGCTTACAGGGAATTTCTGGAAACACCATATATTTT. This chain joins TRBV5-4 and TRBJ1-3, with a weak D call TRBD1 (6 bases). The CDR3 loop spans 15 amino acids. Deletions cut 2 bases from V and 1 base from J, with 10 bases between. Germline CDR1 SGHNT, CDR2 YYREEE (reference sequence).

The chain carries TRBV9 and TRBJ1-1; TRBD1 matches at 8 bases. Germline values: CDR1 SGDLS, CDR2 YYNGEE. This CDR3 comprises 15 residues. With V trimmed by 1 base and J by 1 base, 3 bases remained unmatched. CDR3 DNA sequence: TGTGCCAGCAGCGTAAGGGGACAGGCGAACACTGAAGCTTTCTTT. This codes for CASSVRGQANTEAFF.

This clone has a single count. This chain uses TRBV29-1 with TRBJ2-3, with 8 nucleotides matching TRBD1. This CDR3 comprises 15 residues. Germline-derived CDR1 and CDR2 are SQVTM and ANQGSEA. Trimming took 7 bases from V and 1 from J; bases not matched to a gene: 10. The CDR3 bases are TGCAGCGCCCTGTGGCCGGACAGGGGCACAGATACGCAGTATTTT. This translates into CSALWPDRGTDTQYF.

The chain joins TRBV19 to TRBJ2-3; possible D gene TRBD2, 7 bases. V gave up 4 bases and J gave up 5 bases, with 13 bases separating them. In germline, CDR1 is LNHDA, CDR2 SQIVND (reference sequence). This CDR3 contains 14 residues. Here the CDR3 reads CASSKAGAQDTQYF. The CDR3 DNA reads TGTGCCAGTAGTAAGGCGGGGGCCCAAGATACGCAGTATTTT.

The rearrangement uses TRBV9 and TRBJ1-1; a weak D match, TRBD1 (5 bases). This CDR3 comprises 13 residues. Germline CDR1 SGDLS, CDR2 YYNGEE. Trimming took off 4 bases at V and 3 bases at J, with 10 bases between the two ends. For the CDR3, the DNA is TGTGCCAGCAGCCTGGCGGGGGACACTGAAGCTTTCTTT. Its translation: CASSLAGDTEAFF.

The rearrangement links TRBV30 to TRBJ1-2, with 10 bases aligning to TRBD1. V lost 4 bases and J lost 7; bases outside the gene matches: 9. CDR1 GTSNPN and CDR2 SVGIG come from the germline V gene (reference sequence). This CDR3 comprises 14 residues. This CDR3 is CAWTTTGGSGGYTF. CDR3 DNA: TGTGCCTGGACGACGACAGGGGGCTCGGGTGGCTACACCTTC.

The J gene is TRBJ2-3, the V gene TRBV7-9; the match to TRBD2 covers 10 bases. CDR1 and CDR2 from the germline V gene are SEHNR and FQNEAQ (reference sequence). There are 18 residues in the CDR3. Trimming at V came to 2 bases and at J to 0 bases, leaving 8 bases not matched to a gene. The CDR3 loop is CASSLISLAGASTDTQYF. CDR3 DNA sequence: TGTGCCAGCAGCTTAATCAGCCTAGCGGGGGCTAGCACAGATACGCAGTATTTT.

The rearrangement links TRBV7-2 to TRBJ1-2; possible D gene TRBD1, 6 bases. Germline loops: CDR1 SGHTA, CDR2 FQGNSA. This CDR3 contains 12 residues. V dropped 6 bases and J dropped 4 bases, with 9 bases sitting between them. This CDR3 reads CASRTQGYGYTF. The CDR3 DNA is TGTGCCAGCAGAACACAGGGCTATGGCTACACCTTC.

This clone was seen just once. The CDR3 region is CASSPDRGFKNIQYF. The DNA of the CDR3 is TGTGCCAGCAGCCCTGACAGGGGGTTCAAAAACATTCAGTACTTC. The chain carries TRBV9 and TRBJ2-4, with 9 positions matching TRBD1. In germline, CDR1 is SGDLS, CDR2 YYNGEE. The CDR3 contains 15 residues. V was clipped by 4 bases and J by 3 bases; unmatched bases: 5.

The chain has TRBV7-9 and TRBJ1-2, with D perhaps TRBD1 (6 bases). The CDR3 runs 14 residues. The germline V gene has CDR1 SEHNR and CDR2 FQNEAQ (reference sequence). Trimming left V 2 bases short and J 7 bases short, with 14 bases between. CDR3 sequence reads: CASSLQQGESGYTF. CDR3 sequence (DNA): TGTGCCAGCAGCTTACAACAGGGAGAGAGTGGCTACACCTTC.

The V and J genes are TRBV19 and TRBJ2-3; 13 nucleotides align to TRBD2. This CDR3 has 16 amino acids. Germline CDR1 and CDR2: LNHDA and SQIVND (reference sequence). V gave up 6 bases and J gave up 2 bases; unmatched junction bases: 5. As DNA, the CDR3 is TGTGCCAGTAGATTACTAGCGGGGGGGCTCACAGATACGCAGTATTTT. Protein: CASRLLAGGLTDTQYF.

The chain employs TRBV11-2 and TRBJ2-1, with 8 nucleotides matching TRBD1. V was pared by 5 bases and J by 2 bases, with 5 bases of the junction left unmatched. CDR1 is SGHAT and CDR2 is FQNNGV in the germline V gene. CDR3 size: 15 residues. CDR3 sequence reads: CASSPLDRAYNEQFF. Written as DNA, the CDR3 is TGTGCCAGCAGCCCATTGGACAGGGCCTACAATGAGCAGTTCTTC.

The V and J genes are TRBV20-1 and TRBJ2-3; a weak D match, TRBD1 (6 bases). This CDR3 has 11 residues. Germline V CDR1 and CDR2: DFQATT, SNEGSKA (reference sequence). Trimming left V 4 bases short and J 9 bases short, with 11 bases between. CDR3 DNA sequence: TGCAGTGCTATGACAGGCGTAACGCAGTATTTT. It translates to CSAMTGVTQYF.

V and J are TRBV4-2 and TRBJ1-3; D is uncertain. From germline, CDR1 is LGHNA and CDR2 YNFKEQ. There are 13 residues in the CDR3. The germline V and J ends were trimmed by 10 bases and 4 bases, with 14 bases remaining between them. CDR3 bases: TGTGCCACCGCGAAGGAGCCGGGAAACACCATATATTTT. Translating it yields CATAKEPGNTIYF.

The CDR3 here is CTSSQEELAGSYEQYF. As DNA, the CDR3 is TGCACCAGCAGCCAAGAGGAGCTAGCGGGATCCTACGAGCAGTACTTC. J is TRBJ2-7 and V is TRBV1; TRBD2, as called in the table, went unchecked against the DNA. TRBV1 is a pseudogene locus. CDR3 length: 16 residues.

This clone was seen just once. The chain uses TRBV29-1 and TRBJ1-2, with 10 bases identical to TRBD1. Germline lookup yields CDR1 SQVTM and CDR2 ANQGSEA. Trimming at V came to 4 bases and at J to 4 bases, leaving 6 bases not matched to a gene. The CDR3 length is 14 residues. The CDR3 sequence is CSVADRGGIYGYTF. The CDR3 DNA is TGCAGCGTTGCGGACAGGGGGGGAATCTATGGCTACACCTTC.

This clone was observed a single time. CDR3 region: CASSLRGVGQGETKLFF. The CDR3 bases are TGTGCCAGCAGCTTAAGGGGTGTTGGACAGGGAGAAACAAAACTGTTTTTT. This sequence joins TRBV7-3 and TRBJ1-4, with 8 bases lining up with TRBD1. V shed 1 base, J shed 10 bases, and the junction held 14 bases outside the gene matches. This CDR3 has 17 residues. Germline V lookup: CDR1 SGHTA, CDR2 FQGTGA.

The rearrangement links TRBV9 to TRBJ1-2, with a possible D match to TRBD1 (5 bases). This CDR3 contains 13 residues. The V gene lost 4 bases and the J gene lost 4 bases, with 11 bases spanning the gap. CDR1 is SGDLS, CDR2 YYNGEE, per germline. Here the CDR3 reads CASSKQELYGYTF. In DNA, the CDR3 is TGTGCCAGCAGCAAACAGGAGCTCTATGGCTACACCTTC. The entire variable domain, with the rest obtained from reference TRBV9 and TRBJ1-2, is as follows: DSGVTQTPKHLITATGQRVTLRCSPRSGDLSVYWYQQSLDQGLQFLIQYYNGEERAKGNILERFSAQQFPDLHSELNLSSLELGDSALYFCASSKQELYGYTFGSGTRLTVV.

The chain's CDR3 is CASSPGDYGYTF. CDR3 nucleotide sequence: TGTGCCAGCAGCCCCGGAGACTATGGCTACACCTTC. The chain is built from TRBV7-2 and TRBJ1-2; D call uncertain. Germline V gene data show CDR1 as SGHTA and CDR2 as FQGNSA. Trimming took off 5 bases at V and 3 bases at J, with 7 bases between the two ends. This CDR3 has 12 amino acids. The whole variable domain, remainder taken from reference TRBV7-2 and TRBJ1-2, is GAGVSQSPSNKVTEKGKDVELRCDPISGHTALYWYRQSLGQGLEFLIYFQGNSAPDKSGLPSDRFSAERTGGSVSTLTIQRTQQEDSAVYLCASSPGDYGYTFGSGTRLTVV.

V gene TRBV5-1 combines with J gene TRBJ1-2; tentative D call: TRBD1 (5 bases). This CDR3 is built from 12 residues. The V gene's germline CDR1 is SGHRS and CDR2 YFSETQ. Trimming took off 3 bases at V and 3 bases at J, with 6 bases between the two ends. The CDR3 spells CASSSTDYGYTF. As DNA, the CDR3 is TGCGCCAGCAGCTCGACAGACTATGGCTACACCTTC.

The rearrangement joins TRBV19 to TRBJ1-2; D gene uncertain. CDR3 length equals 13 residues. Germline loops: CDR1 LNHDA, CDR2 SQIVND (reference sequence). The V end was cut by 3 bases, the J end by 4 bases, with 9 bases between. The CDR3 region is CASSIRGSYGYTF. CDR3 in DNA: TGTGCCAGTAGTATCCGTGGCAGCTATGGCTACACCTTC.

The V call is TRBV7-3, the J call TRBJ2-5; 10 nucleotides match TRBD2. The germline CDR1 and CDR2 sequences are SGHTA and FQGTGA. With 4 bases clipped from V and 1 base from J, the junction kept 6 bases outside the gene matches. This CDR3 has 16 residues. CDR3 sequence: CASSSGIAGGQETQYF. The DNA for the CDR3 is TGTGCCAGCAGCTCCGGGATAGCGGGGGGCCAAGAGACCCAGTACTTC.

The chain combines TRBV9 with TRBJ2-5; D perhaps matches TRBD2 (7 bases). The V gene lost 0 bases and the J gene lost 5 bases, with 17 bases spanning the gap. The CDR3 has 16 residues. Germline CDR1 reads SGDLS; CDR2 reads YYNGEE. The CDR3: CASSVARGLGRETQYF. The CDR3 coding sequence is TGTGCCAGCAGCGTAGCGCGGGGGCTAGGTCGGGAGACCCAGTACTTC.